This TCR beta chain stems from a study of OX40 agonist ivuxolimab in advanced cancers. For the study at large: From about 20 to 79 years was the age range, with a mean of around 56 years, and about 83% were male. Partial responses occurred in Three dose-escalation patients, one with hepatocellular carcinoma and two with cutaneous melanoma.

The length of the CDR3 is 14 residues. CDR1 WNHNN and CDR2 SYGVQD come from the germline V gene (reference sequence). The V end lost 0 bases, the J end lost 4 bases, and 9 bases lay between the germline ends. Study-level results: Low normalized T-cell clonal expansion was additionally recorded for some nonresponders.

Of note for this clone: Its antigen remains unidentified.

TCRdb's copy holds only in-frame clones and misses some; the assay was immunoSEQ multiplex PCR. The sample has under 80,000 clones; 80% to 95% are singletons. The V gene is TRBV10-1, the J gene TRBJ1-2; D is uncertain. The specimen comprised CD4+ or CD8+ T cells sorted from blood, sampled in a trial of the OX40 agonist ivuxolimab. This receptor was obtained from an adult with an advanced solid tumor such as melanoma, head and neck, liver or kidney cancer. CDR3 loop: CASSESGQLYGYTF. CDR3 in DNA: TGCGCCAGCAGTGAGTCGGGCCAGCTCTATGGCTACACCTTC.